This T cell receptor (beta chain) was observed in a study of beta chain features in type 1 diabetes. Study findings and constraints: Shortening of TCRB CDR3s, moderate but significant, appeared in all four CD4+ subsets of Type 1 diabetes patients.

The authors took one heparinised blood draw, averaging about 116 mL, from each donor. Every bit of the isolated RNA underwent reverse transcription, so sequencing read expressed TCRB transcripts. Profiled with immunoSEQ multiplex PCR; TCRdb holds only in-frame clones, not every one. The data contain more than 250,000 clones, roughly 25% of them singletons. The germline CDR1 and CDR2 sequences are SGHTA and FQGTGA. The V and J ends lost 5 bases and 6 bases, in that order; junction bases with no gene match: 10. The length of the CDR3 is 16 residues. As regards this clone: Its antigen is still unknown.

This clonotype was obtained from a woman in her thirties with type 1 diabetes. V is TRBV7-3 and J is TRBJ2-1; 10 bases are shared with TRBD2. Sequencing was done on a sample of naive CD4+ T cells from blood. The CDR3 DNA reads as TGTGCCAGCAGCCAAGGACTAGCGGACTTACGCAATGAGCAGTTCTTC. Protein product: CASSQGLADLRNEQFF.